Detailed here is one T cell receptor beta chain. Its matching antigen is unknown. The CDR3 is 15 residues long. V lost 5 bases and J lost 4; bases outside the gene matches: 9. Germline values: CDR1 MNHNY, CDR2 SVGAGI (reference sequence). The data belong to a study of CD4+ T cells in melanoma. Study conclusions and caveats: CD8+ T cell, macrophage and B cell function reportedly correlated with neoantigen-specific CD4+ T cells. Reportedly, melanoma neoantigen-specific CD4+ T cells showed varied differentiation states.

TCRdb keeps only in-frame clones here, not all; method: immunoSEQ multiplex PCR. In the table there are some 13,000 clones, roughly two thirds of which are singletons. The genes are TRBV6-6 and TRBJ2-7; TRBD2 matches at 9 bases. The sample comprised cells from a culture (not recorded whether cultured in vitro). The receptor was derived from a human donor with melanoma. For the CDR3, the DNA is TGTGCCAGCAGTATCCTAGCGGGACAACCTTACGAGCAGTACTTC. This gives the protein CASSILAGQPYEQYF.